This entry concerns a single TCR beta chain. What it binds is unknown. These data come from a study of graft-versus-host responses after intestinal transplantation. About the study: Every recipient underwent anti-thymocyte globulin induction, then tacrolimus and steroids for roughly 3 years.

Germline V lookup: CDR1 LNHDA, CDR2 SQIVND (reference sequence). This CDR3 has 18 residues. J gave up 0 bases and V 8 bases, and 14 bases lay outside the gene matches. Points from the study as a whole: Some patients had graft-donor T cell macrochimerism. In their allografts, the ratios of graft-versus-host to host-versus-graft T cell clones were high. The study associated peak circulating GvH clone levels with early post-transplant HvG declines.

Clones were read by immunoSEQ multiplex PCR, and TCRdb kept only the in-frame ones, dropping some. There are around 25,000 clones in the sample; roughly 80% occur only once, and 0.65% to 0.85% lies in the top ten. This receptor was identified in a human donor who received an intestinal transplant. Material: unstimulated CD4+ T cells sorted from spleen or lymph node cells, obtained before intestinal transplant. V usage is TRBV19 and J usage is TRBJ2-2, with 8 bases matching TRBD2. The DNA of the CDR3 is TGTGCCAGTTCCCACCCCTTAGCCGGGAGGGCGAACACCGGGGAGCTGTTTTTT. Its translation is CASSHPLAGRANTGELFF.